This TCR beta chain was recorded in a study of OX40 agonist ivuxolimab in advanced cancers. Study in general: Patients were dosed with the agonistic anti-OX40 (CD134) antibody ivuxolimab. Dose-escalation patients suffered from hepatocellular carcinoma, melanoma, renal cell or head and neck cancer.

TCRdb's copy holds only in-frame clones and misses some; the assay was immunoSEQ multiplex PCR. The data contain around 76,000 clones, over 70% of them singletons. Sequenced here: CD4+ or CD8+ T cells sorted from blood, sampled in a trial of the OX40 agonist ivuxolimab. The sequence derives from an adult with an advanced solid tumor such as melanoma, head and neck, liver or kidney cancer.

This chain's CDR3 is CASSPGPQANSPLHF. As DNA, the CDR3 is TGTGCCAGTAGCCCGGGACCCCAAGCGAATTCACCCCTCCACTTT. The J gene is TRBJ1-6, the V gene TRBV19, with a tentative D call TRBD1 (5 bases). Trimming took off 6 bases at V and 7 bases at J, with 16 bases between the two ends. Per germline, CDR1 LNHDA and CDR2 SQIVND (reference sequence). CDR3 length: 15 residues.